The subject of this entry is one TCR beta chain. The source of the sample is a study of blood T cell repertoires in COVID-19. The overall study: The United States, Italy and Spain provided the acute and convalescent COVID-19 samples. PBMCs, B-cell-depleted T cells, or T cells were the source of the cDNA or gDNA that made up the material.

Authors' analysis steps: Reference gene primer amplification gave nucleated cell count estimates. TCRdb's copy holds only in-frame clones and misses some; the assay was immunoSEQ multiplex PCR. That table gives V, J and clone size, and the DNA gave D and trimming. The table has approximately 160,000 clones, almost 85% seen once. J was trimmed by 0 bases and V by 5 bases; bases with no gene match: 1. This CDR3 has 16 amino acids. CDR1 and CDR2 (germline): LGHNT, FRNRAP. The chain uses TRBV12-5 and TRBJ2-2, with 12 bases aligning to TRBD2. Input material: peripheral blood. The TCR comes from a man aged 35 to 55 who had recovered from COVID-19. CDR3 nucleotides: TGTGCTAGTGGTAGACTAGCGGGGGCGAACACCGGGGAGCTGTTTTTT. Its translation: CASGRLAGANTGELFF.